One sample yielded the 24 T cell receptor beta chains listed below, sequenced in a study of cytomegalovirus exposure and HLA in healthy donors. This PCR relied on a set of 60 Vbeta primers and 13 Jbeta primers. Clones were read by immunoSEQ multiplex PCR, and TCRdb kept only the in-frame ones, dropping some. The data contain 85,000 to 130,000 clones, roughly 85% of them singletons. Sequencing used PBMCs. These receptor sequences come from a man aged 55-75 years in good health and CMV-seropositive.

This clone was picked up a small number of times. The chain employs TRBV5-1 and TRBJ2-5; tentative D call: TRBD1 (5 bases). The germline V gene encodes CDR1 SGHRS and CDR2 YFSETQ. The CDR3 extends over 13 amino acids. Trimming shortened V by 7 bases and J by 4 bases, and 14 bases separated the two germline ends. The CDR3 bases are TGCGCCAGCTCCCCGGACAACGGAGAGACCCAGTACTTC. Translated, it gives CASSPDNGETQYF.

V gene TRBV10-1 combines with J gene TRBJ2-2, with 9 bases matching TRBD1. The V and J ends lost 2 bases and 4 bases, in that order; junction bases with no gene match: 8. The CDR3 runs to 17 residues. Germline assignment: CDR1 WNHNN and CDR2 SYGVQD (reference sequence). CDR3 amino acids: CASSEPKGQGVTGELFF. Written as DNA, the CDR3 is TGCGCCAGCAGTGAGCCTAAGGGACAGGGAGTCACCGGGGAGCTGTTTTTT.

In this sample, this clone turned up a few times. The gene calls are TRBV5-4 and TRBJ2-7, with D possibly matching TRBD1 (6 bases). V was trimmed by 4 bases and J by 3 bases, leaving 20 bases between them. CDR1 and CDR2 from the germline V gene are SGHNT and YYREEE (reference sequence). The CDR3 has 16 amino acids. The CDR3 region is CASSPGGEQGRYEQYF. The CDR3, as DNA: TGTGCCAGCAGCCCCGGTGGGGAACAGGGCCGCTACGAGCAGTACTTC. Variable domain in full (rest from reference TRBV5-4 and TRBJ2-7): ETGVTQSPTHLIKTRGQQVTLRCSSQSGHNTVSWYQQALGQGPQFIFQYYREEENGRGNFPPRFSGLQFPNYSSELNVNALELDDSALYLCASSPGGEQGRYEQYFGPGTRLTVT.

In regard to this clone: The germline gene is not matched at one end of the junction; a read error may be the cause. The CDR3 sequence is CASGKNNIEAFF. The CDR3 DNA follows: TGTGCTAGTGGCAAGAATAACATTGAAGCTTTCTTT. This chain joins TRBV12-5 and TRBJ1-1; D not certain. CDR1 is LGHNT and CDR2 is FRNRAP in the germline V gene. CDR3 length: 12 residues.

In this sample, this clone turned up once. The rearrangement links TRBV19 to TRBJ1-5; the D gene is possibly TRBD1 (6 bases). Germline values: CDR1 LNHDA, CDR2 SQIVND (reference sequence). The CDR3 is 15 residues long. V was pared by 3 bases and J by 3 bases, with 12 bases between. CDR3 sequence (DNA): TGTGCCAGTAGTATCCAGGACAGAAACAATCAGCCCCAGCATTTT. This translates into CASSIQDRNNQPQHF.

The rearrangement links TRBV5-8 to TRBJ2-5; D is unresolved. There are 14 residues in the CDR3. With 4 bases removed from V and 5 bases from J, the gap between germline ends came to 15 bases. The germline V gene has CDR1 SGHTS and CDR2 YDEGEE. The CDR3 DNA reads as TGTGCCAGCAGCCCGGCGGTTCGGGTCGAGACCCAGTACTTC. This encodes CASSPAVRVETQYF. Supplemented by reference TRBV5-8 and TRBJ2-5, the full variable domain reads EAGVTQSPTHLIKTRGQQATLRCSPISGHTSVYWYQQALGLGLQFLLWYDEGEERNRGNFPPRFSGRQFPNYSSELNVNALELEDSALYLCASSPAVRVETQYFGPGTRLLVL.

The CDR3 loop reads CASSLDSNYGYTF. The CDR3 DNA is TGTGCCAGCAGCTTAGACAGCAACTATGGCTACACCTTC. The rearrangement uses TRBV7-9 and TRBJ1-2; D uncertain. The CDR3 loop spans 13 amino acids. CDR1 and CDR2 from the germline V gene are SEHNR and FQNEAQ (reference sequence). Trimming stripped 1 base from V and 2 bases from J, with 5 bases between.

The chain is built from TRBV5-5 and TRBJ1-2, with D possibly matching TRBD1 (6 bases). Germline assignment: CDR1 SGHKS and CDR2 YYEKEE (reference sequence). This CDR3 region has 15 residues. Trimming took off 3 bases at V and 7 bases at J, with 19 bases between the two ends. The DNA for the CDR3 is TGTGCCAGCAGCTCGACAGGTGTTCCCCCCGGTGGCTACACCTTC. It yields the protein CASSSTGVPPGGYTF.

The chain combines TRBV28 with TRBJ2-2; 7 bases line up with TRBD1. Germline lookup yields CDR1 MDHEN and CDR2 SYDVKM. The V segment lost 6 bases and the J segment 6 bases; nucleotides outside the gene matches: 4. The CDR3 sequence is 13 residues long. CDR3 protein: CASRRTGPGELFF. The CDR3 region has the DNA TGTGCCAGCAGAAGGACAGGCCCCGGGGAGCTGTTTTTT.

CDR3 region: CASSLSTGQETQYF. In DNA form, the CDR3 reads TGCGCCAGCAGCTTGTCAACAGGCCAAGAGACCCAGTACTTC. V gene TRBV5-1 combines with J gene TRBJ2-5, with D perhaps TRBD1 (5 bases). From germline, CDR1 is SGHRS and CDR2 YFSETQ. V lost 1 base, J lost 1 base, and 8 bases lay in between. The CDR3 consists of 14 residues.

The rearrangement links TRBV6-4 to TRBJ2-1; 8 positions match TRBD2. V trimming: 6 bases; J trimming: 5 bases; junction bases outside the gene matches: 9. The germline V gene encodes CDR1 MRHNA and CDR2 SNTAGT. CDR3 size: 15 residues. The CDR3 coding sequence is TGTGCCAGCAGCCAACGGCGGGGGGCCGACAATGAGCAGTTCTTC. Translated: CASSQRRGADNEQFF.

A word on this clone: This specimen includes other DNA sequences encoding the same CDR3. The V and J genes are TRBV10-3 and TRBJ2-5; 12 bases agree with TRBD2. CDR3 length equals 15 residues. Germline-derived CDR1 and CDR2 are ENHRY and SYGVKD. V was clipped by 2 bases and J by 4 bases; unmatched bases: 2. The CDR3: CAISELAGGGETQYF. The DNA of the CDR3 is TGTGCCATCAGTGAGCTAGCGGGGGGGGGAGAGACCCAGTACTTC.

The CDR3 DNA reads as TGTGCCAGCAGTCCGGACAGGGCGGGAGCTTTCTTT. This translates into CASSPDRAGAFF. This chain uses TRBV11-2 with TRBJ1-1; 8 bases agree with TRBD1. The germline gives CDR1 SGHAT, CDR2 FQNNGV. The length of the CDR3 is 12 residues. The trim removed 6 bases at V and 10 bases at J, leaving 7 bases unmatched.

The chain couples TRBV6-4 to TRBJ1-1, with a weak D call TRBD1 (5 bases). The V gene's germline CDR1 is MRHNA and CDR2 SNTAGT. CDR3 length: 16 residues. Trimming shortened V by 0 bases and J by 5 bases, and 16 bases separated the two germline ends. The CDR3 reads CASSDSKPGVWTEAFF. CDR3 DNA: TGTGCCAGCAGTGACTCGAAGCCGGGGGTATGGACTGAAGCTTTCTTT.

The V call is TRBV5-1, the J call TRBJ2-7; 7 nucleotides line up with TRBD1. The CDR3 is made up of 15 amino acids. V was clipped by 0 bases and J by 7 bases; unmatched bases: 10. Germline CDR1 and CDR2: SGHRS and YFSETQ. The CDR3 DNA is TGCGCCAGCAGCTTGGTAGTAGGGGGCGAATCGGAGCAGTACTTC. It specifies CASSLVVGGESEQYF.

CDR3 DNA sequence: TGTGCCAGCAGCTCTAGACTACGGACAGGGCCTCAAGAGACCCAGTACTTC. Translation gives CASSSRLRTGPQETQYF. The chain has TRBV5-4 and TRBJ2-5; TRBD1 matches at 8 bases. The CDR3 consists of 17 residues. V lost 3 bases, J lost 2 bases, and 12 bases stayed unmatched. CDR1 and CDR2 (germline): SGHNT, YYREEE (reference sequence).

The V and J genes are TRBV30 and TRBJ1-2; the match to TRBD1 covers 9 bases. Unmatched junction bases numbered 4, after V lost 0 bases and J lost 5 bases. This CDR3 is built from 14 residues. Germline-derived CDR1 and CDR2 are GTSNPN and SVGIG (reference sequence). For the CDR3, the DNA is TGTGCCTGGAGTGTCCTGGGACAGGGATATGGCTACACCTTC. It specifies CAWSVLGQGYGYTF.

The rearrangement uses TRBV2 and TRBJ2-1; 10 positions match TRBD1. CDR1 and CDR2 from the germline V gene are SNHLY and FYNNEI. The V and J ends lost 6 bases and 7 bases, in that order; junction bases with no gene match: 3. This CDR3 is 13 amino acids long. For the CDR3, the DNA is TGTGCCAGCAGGGGGACAGGGGAGAATGAGCAGTTCTTC. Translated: CASRGTGENEQFF.

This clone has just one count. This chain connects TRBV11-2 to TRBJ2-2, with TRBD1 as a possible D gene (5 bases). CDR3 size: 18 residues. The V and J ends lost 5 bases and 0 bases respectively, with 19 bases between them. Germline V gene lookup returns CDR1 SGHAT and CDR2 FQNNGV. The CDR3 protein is CASSPYYSGMANTGELFF. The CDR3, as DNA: TGTGCCAGCAGCCCTTACTACTCAGGGATGGCGAACACCGGGGAGCTGTTTTTT.

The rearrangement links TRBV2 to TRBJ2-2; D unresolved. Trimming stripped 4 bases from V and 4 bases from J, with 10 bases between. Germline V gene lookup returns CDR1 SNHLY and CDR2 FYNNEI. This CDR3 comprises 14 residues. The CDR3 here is CASSVRQSTGELFF. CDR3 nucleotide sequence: TGTGCCAGCAGTGTGAGACAAAGCACCGGGGAGCTGTTTTTT.

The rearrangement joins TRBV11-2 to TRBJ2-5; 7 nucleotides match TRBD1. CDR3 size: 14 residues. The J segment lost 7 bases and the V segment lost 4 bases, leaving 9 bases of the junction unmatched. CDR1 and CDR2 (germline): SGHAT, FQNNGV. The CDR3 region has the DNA TGTGCCAGCAGCTCCGGACAGGCTGGAGCGACCCAGTACTTC. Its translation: CASSSGQAGATQYF.

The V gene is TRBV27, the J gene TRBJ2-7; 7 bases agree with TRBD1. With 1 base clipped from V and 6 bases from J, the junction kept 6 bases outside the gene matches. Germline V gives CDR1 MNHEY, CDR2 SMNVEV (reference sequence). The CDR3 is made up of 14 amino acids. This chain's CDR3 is CASSLLSTGSEQYF. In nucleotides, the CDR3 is TGTGCCAGCAGTTTATTGTCGACAGGGAGCGAGCAGTACTTC.

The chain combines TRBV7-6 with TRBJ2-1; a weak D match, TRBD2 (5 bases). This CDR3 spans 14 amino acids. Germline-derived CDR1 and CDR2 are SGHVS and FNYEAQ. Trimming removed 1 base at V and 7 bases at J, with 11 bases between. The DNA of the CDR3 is TGTGCCAGCAGCTTAGTTCTCGGGGTAAATGAGCAGTTCTTC. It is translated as CASSLVLGVNEQFF. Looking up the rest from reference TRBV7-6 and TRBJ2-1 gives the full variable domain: GAGVSQSPRYKVTKRGQDVALRCDPISGHVSLYWYRQALGQGPEFLTYFNYEAQQDKSGLPNDRFSAERPEGSISTLTIQRTEQRDSAMYRCASSLVLGVNEQFFGPGTRLTVL.

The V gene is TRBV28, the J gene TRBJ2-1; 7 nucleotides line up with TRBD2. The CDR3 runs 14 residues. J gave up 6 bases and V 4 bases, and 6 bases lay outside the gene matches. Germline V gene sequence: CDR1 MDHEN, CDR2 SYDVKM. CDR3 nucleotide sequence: TGTGCCAGCAGTTCCCCCGGGACTACCAATGAGCAGTTCTTC. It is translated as CASSSPGTTNEQFF.